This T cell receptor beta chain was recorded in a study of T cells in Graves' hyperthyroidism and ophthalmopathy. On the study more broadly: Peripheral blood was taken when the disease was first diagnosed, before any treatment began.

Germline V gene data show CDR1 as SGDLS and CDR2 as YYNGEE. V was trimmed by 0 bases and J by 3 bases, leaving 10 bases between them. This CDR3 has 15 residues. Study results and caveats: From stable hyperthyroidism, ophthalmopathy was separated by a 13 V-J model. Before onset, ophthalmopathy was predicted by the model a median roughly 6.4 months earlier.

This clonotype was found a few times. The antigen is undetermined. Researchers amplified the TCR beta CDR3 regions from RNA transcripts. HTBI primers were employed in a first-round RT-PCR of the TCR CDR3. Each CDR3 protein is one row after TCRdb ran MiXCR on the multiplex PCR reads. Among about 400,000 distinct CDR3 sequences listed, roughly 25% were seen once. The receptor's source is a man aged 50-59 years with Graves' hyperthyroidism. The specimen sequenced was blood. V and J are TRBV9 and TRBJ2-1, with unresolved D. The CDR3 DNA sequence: TGTGCCAGCAGCGTAGGGTACAGCCGCTACAATGAGCAGTTCTTC. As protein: CASSVGYSRYNEQFF.